The 22 T cell receptor beta chains below come from one sample, sequenced in a study of CD8+ T cells in alopecia areata. After isolation, RNA underwent reverse transcription to generate cDNA as the sequencing template. The method was immunoSEQ multiplex PCR; TCRdb's version includes in-frame clones alone and lacks a portion of them. The repertoire holds around 200,000 clones, with approximately 56% as singletons. Treatment described: oral pan-JAK inhibitor, 5-10 mg twice daily. The sample in question was CD4+ T cells sorted from blood, obtained at week 4, from a patient treated with tofacitinib. The receptors derive from a human donor with alopecia areata.

The CDR3 loop is CASSSGWRPNEQYF. CDR3 nucleotides: TGTGCCAGCAGCTCAGGCTGGCGCCCCAACGAGCAGTACTTC. The chain couples TRBV5-4 to TRBJ2-7; D unresolved. CDR3 length: 14 residues. Trimming took off 3 bases at V and 5 bases at J, with 15 bases between the two ends. Germline V CDR1 and CDR2: SGHNT, YYREEE (reference sequence).

The V gene is TRBV30, the J gene TRBJ2-3; D is perhaps TRBD2 (5 bases). The V end was cut by 1 base, the J end by 1 base, with 12 bases between. CDR1 and CDR2 from the germline V gene are GTSNPN and SVGIG (reference sequence). CDR3 length: 15 residues. The CDR3 bases are TGTGCCTGGAGTGCTCGAGGGAGCGGCACAGATACGCAGTATTTT. Protein sequence: CAWSARGSGTDTQYF.

The rearrangement links TRBV6-5 to TRBJ2-7; D not certain. Germline loops: CDR1 MNHEY, CDR2 SVGAGI. V dropped 0 bases and J dropped 5 bases, with 14 bases sitting between them. The CDR3 extends over 15 amino acids. The CDR3, as DNA: TGTGCCAGCAGTTACTCGCCACGGCCGTCCCACGAGCAGTACTTC. It codes for CASSYSPRPSHEQYF.

This clone was counted a few times. This chain joins TRBV30 and TRBJ2-5; perhaps TRBD1 as D (5 bases). The CDR3 length is 14 residues. V was pared by 0 bases and J by 5 bases, with 13 bases between. CDR1 and CDR2 (germline): GTSNPN, SVGIG (reference sequence). The CDR3 region has the DNA TGTGCCTGGAGTGTTGGGGCGGAGACGGAGACCCAGTACTTC. Protein product: CAWSVGAETETQYF.

The V and J genes are TRBV4-3 and TRBJ2-4; no definite D call. Germline CDR1 reads LGHNA; CDR2 reads YSLEER. The CDR3 is 14 residues long. V was trimmed by 0 bases and J by 3 bases, leaving 6 bases between them. The CDR3 DNA reads TGCGCCAGCAGCCAAGATTCTGGCAAAAACATTCAGTACTTC. It specifies CASSQDSGKNIQYF.

The rearrangement uses TRBV4-1 and TRBJ1-5; TRBD1 might be the D (5 bases). The ends were cut back, 1 base at V and 5 bases at J, with 6 bases in the middle. This CDR3 is 13 amino acids long. Per the germline V gene, CDR1 is MGHRA and CDR2 is YSYEKL. The CDR3 sequence is CASSQGGYQPQHF. In DNA form, the CDR3 reads TGCGCCAGCAGCCAAGGGGGGTATCAGCCCCAGCATTTT.

The chain combines TRBV7-2 with TRBJ2-2; 7 nucleotides line up with TRBD1. Per germline, CDR1 SGHTA and CDR2 FQGNSA. Trimming cost V 6 bases and J 1 base; bases outside gene matches: 11. The CDR3 spans 17 residues. This chain's CDR3 is CASSFIWGQQNTGELFF. The CDR3, as DNA: TGTGCCAGCAGTTTTATATGGGGACAGCAGAACACCGGGGAGCTGTTTTTT.

This sequence joins TRBV27 and TRBJ1-5, with 8 bases matching TRBD1. The CDR3 runs 15 residues. Germline-derived CDR1 and CDR2 are MNHEY and SMNVEV (reference sequence). V shed 5 bases, J shed 2 bases, and the junction held 5 bases outside the gene matches. CDR3 loop: CASSRDRFGNQPQHF. CDR3 bases: TGTGCCAGCAGTCGGGACAGGTTTGGCAATCAGCCCCAGCATTTT.

The chain is built from TRBV9 and TRBJ2-1; D is uncertain. Germline V gives CDR1 SGDLS, CDR2 YYNGEE. The V end was cut by 6 bases, the J end by 9 bases, with 16 bases between. The length of the CDR3 is 13 residues. CDR3 loop: CASTKRIFGEQFF. Here the CDR3 DNA reads TGTGCCAGCACCAAGAGGATTTTCGGTGAGCAGTTCTTC. Full variable domain (outside the CDR3, taken from reference TRBV9 and TRBJ2-1): DSGVTQTPKHLITATGQRVTLRCSPRSGDLSVYWYQQSLDQGLQFLIQYYNGEERAKGNILERFSAQQFPDLHSELNLSSLELGDSALYFCASTKRIFGEQFFGPGTRLTVL.

The rearrangement links TRBV7-2 to TRBJ2-5, with a tentative D call TRBD1 (5 bases). The CDR3 has 12 amino acids. Trimming removed 5 bases at V and 4 bases at J, with 8 bases between. Germline-derived CDR1 and CDR2 are SGHTA and FQGNSA. The CDR3 nucleotides read TGTGCCAGCAGCCGACAGCCAGAGACCCAGTACTTC. This sequence encodes CASSRQPETQYF.

The V gene is TRBV7-2, the J gene TRBJ1-2; 7 bases map to TRBD1. After removal of 0 bases from V and 8 bases from J, the junction contained 15 bases not matched to a gene. The CDR3 totals 17 residues. Germline V gene sequence: CDR1 SGHTA, CDR2 FQGNSA. CDR3 amino acids: CASSLAGQFSQAWGYTF. For the CDR3, the DNA is TGTGCCAGCAGCTTAGCGGGACAGTTCTCCCAGGCTTGGGGCTACACCTTC.

In this sample, this clone turned up many times. The chain combines TRBV5-4 with TRBJ2-3; D is perhaps TRBD1 (5 bases). In germline, CDR1 is SGHNT, CDR2 YYREEE (reference sequence). V was pared by 0 bases and J by 0 bases, with 8 bases between. The CDR3 is made up of 15 amino acids. CDR3 in amino acids: CASSLARVSTDTQYF. CDR3 in DNA: TGTGCCAGCAGCTTGGCCAGGGTGAGCACAGATACGCAGTATTTT.

The chain recombines TRBV19 with TRBJ1-1; 9 bases are a match to TRBD1. CDR1 LNHDA and CDR2 SQIVND come from the germline V gene (reference sequence). The CDR3 is made up of 16 amino acids. V shed 6 bases, J shed 4 bases, and the junction held 12 bases outside the gene matches. As DNA, the CDR3 is TGTGCCAGTAGGCCAGGGCTGGGACAGGGCCCCACTGAAGCTTTCTTT. It codes for CASRPGLGQGPTEAFF. Drawing the rest from reference TRBV19 and TRBJ1-1, the complete variable domain is DGGITQSPKYLFRKEGQNVTLSCEQNLNHDAMYWYRQDPGQGLRLIYYSQIVNDFQKGDIAEGYSVSREKKESFPLTVTSAQKNPTAFYLCASRPGLGQGPTEAFFGQGTRLTVV.

J is TRBJ2-5 and V is TRBV5-1, with 9 bases lining up with TRBD2. Germline loops: CDR1 SGHRS, CDR2 YFSETQ. Germline trimming cut 6 bases from V and 1 base from J; bases unmatched to any gene: 13. The CDR3 length is 17 residues. The CDR3 sequence is CASTSLPASGIQETQYF. The CDR3 DNA follows: TGCGCCAGCACCTCCCTCCCGGCTAGCGGGATCCAAGAGACCCAGTACTTC.

The chain uses TRBV2 and TRBJ2-7; D gene unclear. CDR3 length: 10 amino acids. The V gene's germline CDR1 is SNHLY and CDR2 FYNNEI. V was trimmed by 4 bases and J by 6 bases, leaving 4 bases between them. CDR3 in amino acids: CASSAAEQYF. CDR3 sequence (DNA): TGTGCCAGCAGTGCGGCCGAGCAGTACTTC.

The chain carries TRBV7-2 and TRBJ2-5, with TRBD2 matching 13 bases. The V gene's germline CDR1 is SGHTA and CDR2 FQGNSA. This CDR3 has 15 amino acids. V trimming: 5 bases; J trimming: 6 bases; junction bases outside the gene matches: 6. CDR3 sequence reads: CASSPGTSGIKTQYF. CDR3 DNA: TGTGCCAGCAGCCCTGGGACTAGCGGGATAAAGACCCAGTACTTC.

This chain uses TRBV27 with TRBJ1-5, with a weak D call TRBD1 (5 bases). V was trimmed by 10 bases and J by 4 bases, leaving 14 bases between them. Looked up from germline, CDR1 is MNHEY and CDR2 is SMNVEV (reference sequence). This CDR3 spans 13 amino acids. The CDR3 is CAIIWGSNQPQHF. CDR3 in DNA: TGTGCCATCATATGGGGCAGTAATCAGCCCCAGCATTTT.

As concerns this clone: Additional DNA sequences in this sample encode the identical CDR3. Here the CDR3 DNA reads TGTGCCAGCAGCTCAGAAGAGACCCAGTACTTC. This codes for CASSSEETQYF. V is TRBV7-2 and J is TRBJ2-5; D call uncertain. V was cut by 4 bases and J by 3 bases, with 3 bases left in between. The CDR3 is made up of 11 amino acids. Looked up from germline, CDR1 is SGHTA and CDR2 is FQGNSA.

The chain couples TRBV6-5 to TRBJ2-7; perhaps D is TRBD1 or TRBD2 (5 bases each). Germline V gene lookup returns CDR1 MNHEY and CDR2 SVGAGI. The CDR3 runs to 14 residues. V was shortened by 10 bases and J by 4 bases, with 20 bases between the two germline ends. CDR3 residues: CATSYWGSPYEQYF. As DNA, the CDR3 is TGTGCCACCTCCTATTGGGGGTCCCCTTACGAGCAGTACTTC.

Here the CDR3 reads CASSQPGQDRAGGYTF. DNA of the CDR3: TGTGCCAGCAGTCAACCAGGACAGGATCGAGCGGGTGGCTACACCTTC. The genes are TRBV2 and TRBJ1-2; 7 positions match TRBD1. Germline CDR1 reads SNHLY; CDR2 reads FYNNEI. J was trimmed by 7 bases and V by 5 bases; bases with no gene match: 16. The CDR3 consists of 16 residues. Filled out from reference TRBV2 and TRBJ1-2, the complete variable domain reads EPEVTQTPSHQVTQMGQEVILRCVPISNHLYFYWYRQILGQKVEFLVSFYNNEISEKSEIFDDQFSVERPDGSNFTLKIRSTKLEDSAMYFCASSQPGQDRAGGYTFGSGTRLTVV.

V and J are TRBV30 and TRBJ1-3; D call uncertain. Per the germline V gene, CDR1 is GTSNPN and CDR2 is SVGIG (reference sequence). V was clipped by 0 bases and J by 0 bases, with 9 bases between them. CDR3 length: 15 amino acids. CDR3 in amino acids: CAWSVRASSGNTIYF. CDR3 DNA: TGTGCCTGGAGTGTAAGGGCCAGCTCTGGAAACACCATATATTTT. Together with reference TRBV30 and TRBJ1-3, the CDR3 gives the full variable domain: SQTIHQWPATLVQPVGSPLSLECTVEGTSNPNLYWYRQAAGRGLQLLFYSVGIGQISSEVPQNLSASRPQDRQFILSSKKLLLSDSGFYLCAWSVRASSGNTIYFGEGSWLTVV.

CDR3 residues: CSVAGSTLEQYF. CDR3 sequence (DNA): TGCAGCGTTGCCGGCAGTACCCTGGAGCAGTACTTC. The chain couples TRBV29-1 to TRBJ2-7; unclear D gene. The V end was cut by 4 bases, the J end by 7 bases, with 14 bases between. This CDR3 has 12 amino acids. Germline loops: CDR1 SQVTM, CDR2 ANQGSEA.